The 6 T cell receptor beta chains reported below all come from one sample, sequenced in a study of T cell repertoires in cytomegalovirus infection. Their recognized antigens are unknown. Each CDR3 protein gets one entry after TCRdb re-called the reads with MiXCR. The sample has fewer than 1,000,000 distinct CDR3 sequences, roughly 30% seen once. This specimen consisted of cultured CD8+ T cells from PBMCs, obtained from culture after CMV antigen stimulation. Every receptor here comes from a human donor in good health (CMV status not recorded). Some clones in this sample may be carry-over from other donors' samples.

Many counts were recorded for this clonotype. The genes are TRBV7-2 and TRBJ2-3; D remains unclear. The CDR3 extends over 14 amino acids. V lost 1 base to trimming and J lost 8 bases, with 13 bases between them. Germline CDR1 SGHTA, CDR2 FQGNSA. CDR3 DNA sequence: TGTGCCAGCAGCTTAGAGACCCCGCCCGGTACGCAGTATTTT. Its protein product is CASSLETPPGTQYF.

This clonotype has at least ten counts. V usage is TRBV29-1 and J usage is TRBJ2-5; unclear D gene. The CDR3 spans 17 residues. Germline values: CDR1 SQVTM, CDR2 ANQGSEA. V was trimmed by 0 bases and J by 1 base, leaving 18 bases between them. The CDR3 nucleotides are TGCAGCGTTGAAGATTCGCGGACCCGTAAAACCCAAGAGACCCAGTACTTC. Its protein is CSVEDSRTRKTQETQYF. The whole variable domain, filled in from reference TRBV29-1 and TRBJ2-5, reads SAVISQKPSRDICQRGTSLTIQCQVDSQVTMMFWYRQQPGQSLTLIATANQGSEATYESGFVIDKFPISRPNLTFSTLTVSNMSPEDSSIYLCSVEDSRTRKTQETQYFGPGTRLLVL.

This clonotype was detected ten times or more. The V gene is TRBV7-6, the J gene TRBJ2-7; D is perhaps TRBD1 (5 bases). The CDR3 loop spans 13 amino acids. Trimming removed 1 base at V and 4 bases at J, with 8 bases between. Per germline, CDR1 SGHVS and CDR2 FNYEAQ. In nucleotides, the CDR3 is TGTGCCAGCAGCTTAGGGGGCGTATACGAGCAGTACGTC. Amino acid sequence: CASSLGGVYEQYV.

The V gene is TRBV4-2, the J gene TRBJ1-4; maybe TRBD1 (6 bases). The germline V gene encodes CDR1 LGHNA and CDR2 YNFKEQ. The V end lost 4 bases, the J end lost 6 bases, and 15 bases lay between the germline ends. This CDR3 has 15 residues. The CDR3 loop reads CASSPSTGGHEKLFF. The CDR3 nucleotides read TGTGCCAGCAGCCCGAGTACGGGGGGCCATGAAAAACTGTTTTTT.

The chain carries TRBV7-3 and TRBJ2-5; D is possibly TRBD2 (5 bases). The CDR3 runs to 13 residues. From germline, CDR1 is SGHTA and CDR2 FQGTGA. V lost 4 bases and J 3 bases, leaving 9 bases between the germline ends. The CDR3 DNA is TGTGCCAGCAGCTCGGACTTAGAAGAGACCCAGTACTTC. Its translation is CASSSDLEETQYF.

The chain couples TRBV5-4 to TRBJ2-3, with unresolved D. With 3 bases removed from V and 2 bases from J, the gap between germline ends came to 13 bases. Germline loops: CDR1 SGHNT, CDR2 YYREEE (reference sequence). This CDR3 has 15 amino acids. The DNA for the CDR3 is TGTGCCAGCAGCTCTCCAGGCTATGACACAGATACGCAGTATTTT. Residues: CASSSPGYDTDTQYF. The full variable domain, its missing parts supplied by reference TRBV5-4 and TRBJ2-3, is ETGVTQSPTHLIKTRGQQVTLRCSSQSGHNTVSWYQQALGQGPQFIFQYYREEENGRGNFPPRFSGLQFPNYSSELNVNALELDDSALYLCASSSPGYDTDTQYFGPGTRLTVL.